The TCR beta chain under discussion was sequenced for a study of long-term antiretroviral therapy in people with HIV (dated by TCRdb to between 2020 and 2023). In terms of the full investigation: The earliest samples were collected about a decade before the 2015 WHO recommendation for immediate ART, when ART was typically delayed until CD4 counts fell. A total of about 200 cryopreserved PBMC samples were contributed to the cohort by 30 adults with confirmed HIV infection, with samples collected serially over a mean of approximately 6 years (range 1-12). A retrospective serial study tested whether ART initiation and durable HIV suppression were associated with changes in peripheral blood TRB repertoire composition and diversity. Eleven of the 30 participants with HIV were female. No cross-contamination during QIAcube processing was seen in test extractions of a monoclonal T-cell line run alongside 30 to 35 polyclonal samples. Overall study outcomes, separate from this receptor: A significant increase in TRB diversity was found to be associated with ART initiation, although TRB diversity was observed to remain significantly below that of transplant donor controls even after long-term ART. Unsorted PBMC were profiled instead of sorted CD4+ and CD8+ T cells because pre-ART samples had limited cell numbers. The samples were dated from about 2004 to 2017, and the ART regimens that were used may be less effective than current ART regimens. Compared with controls, HIV repertoires had narrower CDR3 length ranges, and the network structure pointed to an antigen-experienced repertoire that shifted only slightly toward naive after ART. Expanded TRB clones identified before ART initiation dominated the repertoire across all time points, though the dominance fluctuated and decreased in many PLHIV after ART. No data were available on ART adherence, viral resistance or therapy changes, limiting inferences about post-ART repertoire changes. Owing to limited PBMC availability, only the TCR beta chain was sequenced, without alpha chain pairing.

Turning to this clone: Its recognized antigen is unknown. No much larger clonotype is one base removed from it; base qualities were not supplied.

Sequencing of the TRB variable region was done with the immunoSEQ hsTCRB v3.0 assay at survey level resolution. A depth of roughly 35,000-55,000 T-cell genomes per sample was targeted for TRB sequencing. Pooled TRB libraries were sequenced on an Illumina MiSeq with a v3 150-cycle kit. Under the source paper's analysis protocol: Repertoire analysis was performed in R inside a reproducible Nextflow workflow that covered QC, data transformation and analysis. Custom analyses were implemented in LymphoSeq2, an R package for AIRR-Seq data exploration. A handful of samples that produced fewer than 5000 total TRB sequences were removed, so about 200 HIV repertoires were analyzed. Among the 170 to 200 retained HIV repertoires, 55 to 65 were collected before ART initiation and around 130 after ART initiation. Repertoires were downsampled to 5000 TRB nucleotide sequences, and summary statistics were averaged over 100 downsampling iterations. The analysis kept only TRB sequences whose CDR3 regions were at least seven amino acids long. Two measures captured diversity: a Shannon entropy-derived clonality score and the Gini coefficient. In the repertoire networks, any two of the top 5000 CDR3 amino acid sequences were linked whenever the two sequences differed by an edit distance of one. For TRB CDR3 amino acid sequences, GLIPH2 was used to predict antigen specificity groups and MHC restriction. To flag known associations with CMV, EBV, HIV or tissue antigens, CDR3 amino acid sequences were compared against VDJdb and McPAS-TCR. Pre-ART, post-ART and control groups were compared with Wilcoxon signed-rank tests and Holm-Bonferroni correction. Drawn from immuneACCESS, this table holds only the in-frame rearrangements with V and J called that TCRdb kept. Clones are partly lost; checked studies trace under half to an unresolved V gene and leave the rest unexplained. The DNA was the basis for D and trimming; V, J and clone size are from that table. For this sample the table gives around 22,000 clones, of which 85% to 90% were detected only once. The ten most abundant clones make up around 7.8% of the sample.

Participants were included only if at least one PBMC sample before ART initiation and at least two post-ART samples were available. All participants with HIV were treated in the United States of America. Before DNA extraction, cryopreserved samples containing about 1-10 million PBMC were thawed and washed. At the time of the earliest PBMC sample for each participant with HIV, ages ranged from roughly 23 to 55 years. Per participant, PBMC samples came from 1-4 timepoints prior to ART initiation and 2-8 timepoints following ART initiation, for a median of 7 samples. For every participant, serial HIV viral load, CD4+ T-cell count, ART history and demographic data were obtained. Using a Qiagen kit on a QIAcube, genomic DNA was extracted from unsorted PBMC, with samples processed in batches of 12. Relative to germline, V is 6 bases shorter and J is 2 bases shorter, with 11 bases between their ends. The CDR3 measures 15 amino acids from cysteine to phenylalanine. Only the CDR3 portion is preserved as DNA: 45 bases, with reading frame beginning at the first base. Reading the germline V gene gives CDR1 SGHNT and CDR2 YENEEA.

This sequence was found in a woman in her thirties with HIV. The sequences come from unsorted PBMCs, collected 1.8 years before starting antiretroviral therapy. The sequence is built from TRBV11-3 and TRBJ2-6; tentative D gene TRBD1, with 6 bases matching. The CDR3 loop reads CASSSTGTGANVLTF. Here is the DNA: TGTGCCAGCAGTTCTACAGGGACTGGGGCCAACGTCCTGACTTTC.